The TCR beta chain under discussion was sequenced for a study of cytomegalovirus exposure and HLA in healthy donors. The PCR used 60 Vbeta and 13 Jbeta primers. This table comes from immunoSEQ multiplex PCR, and its TCRdb copy is limited to in-frame clones, with some not included. With roughly 120,000 clones in the sample, the ten largest clones hold roughly 3.7%. Germline V gene data show CDR1 as MDHEN and CDR2 as SYDVKM. The germline V and J ends were trimmed by 5 bases and 1 base, with 24 bases remaining between them. The CDR3 spans 18 residues. The clonotype originates from a man aged 25-40 years in good health and CMV-seronegative. The chain carries TRBV28 and TRBJ2-7, with D perhaps matching TRBD1 (7 bases). Sample: PBMCs. CDR3 sequence reads: CASSRSLLAAGQSYEQYF. The CDR3 bases are TGTGCCAGCAGTAGGTCCTTATTAGCGGCGGGACAGTCCTACGAGCAGTACTTC.